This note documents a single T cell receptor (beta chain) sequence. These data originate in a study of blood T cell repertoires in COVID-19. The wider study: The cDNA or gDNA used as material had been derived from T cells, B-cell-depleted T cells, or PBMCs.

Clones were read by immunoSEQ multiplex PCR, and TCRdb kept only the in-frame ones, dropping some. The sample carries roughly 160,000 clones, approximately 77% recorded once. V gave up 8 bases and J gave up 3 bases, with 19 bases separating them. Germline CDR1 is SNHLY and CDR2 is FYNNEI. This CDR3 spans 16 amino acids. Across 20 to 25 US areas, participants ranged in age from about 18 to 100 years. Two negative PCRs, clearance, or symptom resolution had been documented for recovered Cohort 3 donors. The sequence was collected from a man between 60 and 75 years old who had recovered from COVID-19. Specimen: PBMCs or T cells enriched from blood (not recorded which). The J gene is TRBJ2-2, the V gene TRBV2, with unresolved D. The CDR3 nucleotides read TGTGCCAGCCAGATGAGTACAGCTATTGACACCGGGGAGCTGTTTTTT. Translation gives CASQMSTAIDTGELFF.